These 7 T cell receptor beta chains originate from one sample sequenced in a study of a mutant IDH1 vaccine in newly diagnosed glioma. Sequencing used immunoSEQ multiplex PCR; TCRdb keeps in-frame clones, though not all of them. Of tens of thousands of clones detected, roughly four fifths appear once; the ten largest clones hold roughly a fifth. Time point defined: baseline, week 1 (first vaccination visit). The treatment here: pre-vaccination baseline after standard-of-care therapy. This specimen consisted of PBMCs, obtained from a glioma patient treated with radiotherapy, temozolomide or both. The receptor source for this set is a young man with glioma.

This chain links TRBV28 with TRBJ1-1; no reliable D call. The CDR3 has 14 amino acids. Germline CDR1 MDHEN, CDR2 SYDVKM. Trimming took off 1 base at V and 11 bases at J, with 17 bases between the two ends. The CDR3 region is CASSLSLVTLAAFF. As DNA, the CDR3 is TGTGCCAGCAGTTTATCCCTGGTTACTCTGGCCGCTTTCTTT.

V is TRBV28 and J is TRBJ2-3; D possibly matches TRBD1 or TRBD2 (5 bases each). The V gene's germline CDR1 is MDHEN and CDR2 SYDVKM. V was cut by 2 bases and J by 1 base, with 22 bases left in between. CDR3 size: 19 residues. For the CDR3, the DNA is TGTGCCAGCAGTTTACGTCTTTCAGTTTTTGGGGGAGGCACAGATACGCAGTATTTT. Its translation: CASSLRLSVFGGGTDTQYF. Drawing the rest from reference TRBV28 and TRBJ2-3, the complete variable domain is DVKVTQSSRYLVKRTGEKVFLECVQDMDHENMFWYRQDPGLGLRLIYFSYDVKMKEKGDIPEGYSVSREKKERFSLILESASTNQTSMYLCASSLRLSVFGGGTDTQYFGPGTRLTVL.

The chain combines TRBV30 with TRBJ2-5; D not certain. There are 14 residues in the CDR3. The V gene lost 0 bases and the J gene lost 5 bases, with 13 bases spanning the gap. Germline CDR1 is GTSNPN and CDR2 is SVGIG (reference sequence). The CDR3 loop reads CAWSVPGVQETQYF. The CDR3 DNA reads as TGTGCCTGGAGTGTACCTGGAGTGCAGGAGACCCAGTACTTC.

The chain has TRBV6-5 and TRBJ2-7; D may be TRBD1 (5 bases). Germline V CDR1 and CDR2: MNHEY, SVGAGI. The CDR3 loop spans 11 amino acids. The germline V and J ends were trimmed by 6 bases and 6 bases, with 9 bases remaining between them. For the CDR3, the DNA is TGTGCCAGCAGGCAGGGCAGCGAGCAGTACTTC. As protein: CASRQGSEQYF.

The chain couples TRBV28 to TRBJ1-1, with D unclear. V lost 10 bases to trimming and J lost 9 bases, with 12 bases between them. Germline-derived CDR1 and CDR2 are MDHEN and SYDVKM. The CDR3 runs to 10 residues. The CDR3 sequence is CATKIGKAFF. The CDR3 coding sequence is TGTGCCACCAAAATAGGGAAAGCTTTCTTT.

The chain couples TRBV7-2 to TRBJ1-3; unclear D gene. V was trimmed by 5 bases and J by 4 bases, leaving 24 bases between them. Germline V lookup: CDR1 SGHTA, CDR2 FQGNSA. The CDR3 length is 18 residues. The CDR3 DNA reads as TGTGCCAGCAGCCCCTCCCGGCAGCCGGGAGGTCCCGGAAACACCATATATTTT. Protein: CASSPSRQPGGPGNTIYF.

This clone turned up a few times. This chain links TRBV29-1 with TRBJ1-2, with unresolved D. Germline CDR1 reads SQVTM; CDR2 reads ANQGSEA. Between the trimmed V and J ends, which lost 3 bases and 3 bases, there was a span of 8 bases. The CDR3 is made up of 12 amino acids. The CDR3 protein is CSVEGDDYGYTF. In DNA, the CDR3 is TGCAGCGTTGAGGGTGATGACTATGGCTACACCTTC. Drawing the rest from reference TRBV29-1 and TRBJ1-2, the complete variable domain is SAVISQKPSRDICQRGTSLTIQCQVDSQVTMMFWYRQQPGQSLTLIATANQGSEATYESGFVIDKFPISRPNLTFSTLTVSNMSPEDSSIYLCSVEGDDYGYTFGSGTRLTVV.